One and the same sample provided the 27 T cell receptor beta chains below, sequenced in a study of tumor-infiltrating lymphocytes in localized non-small cell lung cancer. The method was immunoSEQ multiplex PCR; TCRdb's version includes in-frame clones alone and lacks a portion of them. This sample yields fewer than 20,000 clones, of which just under 80% are seen a single time; 4% to 5% belongs to the top ten. The sequencing sample was made of lung tumor tissue. These TCRs come from a human donor with non-small cell lung cancer.

This sequence joins TRBV5-1 and TRBJ1-2; D unclear. Looked up from germline, CDR1 is SGHRS and CDR2 is YFSETQ. This CDR3 spans 15 amino acids. V gave up 2 bases and J gave up 4 bases, with 15 bases separating them. The DNA for the CDR3 is TGCGCCAGCAGCTTAGATTCACAGATCCCCTATGGCTACACCTTC. Translated: CASSLDSQIPYGYTF.

This rearrangement joins TRBV7-8 to TRBJ2-5, with D tentatively TRBD2 (5 bases). The germline CDR1 and CDR2 sequences are SGHVS and FQNEAQ. The CDR3 length is 16 residues. V shed 5 bases and J shed 1 base, with 17 bases lying between them. The CDR3 nucleotides read TGTGCCAGCAGCCCCTCCTCCGGACTTCGCCAAGAGACCCAGTACTTC. Amino acid sequence: CASSPSSGLRQETQYF.

J is TRBJ2-5 and V is TRBV4-1; tentatively, D is TRBD1 (6 bases). The J call is doubtful: the DNA matches TRBJ2-7 better. This CDR3 spans 13 amino acids. CDR1 and CDR2 (germline): MGHRA, YSYEKL. This CDR3 is CASSPRQDYEQYF. As DNA, the CDR3 is TGCGCCAGCAGCCCTCGACAGGACTACGAGCAGTACTTC.

This clone was recorded a few times. This sequence joins TRBV5-1 and TRBJ2-2, with D perhaps assigned TRBD1 or TRBD2 (5 bases each). Germline loops: CDR1 SGHRS, CDR2 YFSETQ. The CDR3 contains 14 residues. Trimming shortened V by 0 bases and J by 4 bases, and 7 bases separated the two germline ends. The CDR3: CASSLGGSTGELFF. The CDR3 DNA reads TGCGCCAGCAGCTTGGGGGGGAGCACCGGGGAGCTGTTTTTT.

This rearrangement joins TRBV11-2 to TRBJ1-2, with a weak D call TRBD1 (5 bases). CDR1 SGHAT and CDR2 FQNNGV come from the germline V gene. The V end was cut by 2 bases, the J end by 4 bases, with 17 bases between. The CDR3 extends over 16 amino acids. The CDR3 here is CASSLFGTLGRYGYTF. The DNA for the CDR3 is TGTGCCAGCAGCTTATTCGGCACTTTGGGACGCTATGGCTACACCTTC.

V usage is TRBV11-2 and J usage is TRBJ2-5; D is uncertain. V was shortened by 0 bases and J by 6 bases, with 8 bases between the two germline ends. CDR1 is SGHAT, CDR2 FQNNGV, per germline. CDR3 length: 13 residues. CDR3 coding DNA: TGTGCCAGCAGCTTAGATGATTTAAAGACCCAGTACTTC. It translates to CASSLDDLKTQYF.

V usage is TRBV5-1 and J usage is TRBJ1-1; D possibly corresponds to TRBD1 (5 bases). Germline CDR1 reads SGHRS; CDR2 reads YFSETQ. This CDR3 has 14 amino acids. The V gene lost 0 bases and the J gene lost 1 base, with 7 bases spanning the gap. The CDR3 here is CASSLDRRNTEAFF. CDR3 nucleotides: TGCGCCAGCAGCTTGGACAGGAGGAACACTGAAGCTTTCTTT.

This clone was detected a few times. The chain combines TRBV6-5 with TRBJ2-6, with D possibly matching TRBD2 (5 bases). The CDR3 spans 15 residues. V was trimmed by 6 bases and J by 1 base, leaving 10 bases between them. Looked up from germline, CDR1 is MNHEY and CDR2 is SVGAGI. The CDR3 sequence: CASSPEVSGANVLTF. The CDR3 nucleotides are TGTGCCAGCAGCCCGGAGGTTTCTGGGGCCAACGTCCTGACTTTC.

V and J are TRBV7-6 and TRBJ1-4; unclear D gene. The germline gives CDR1 SGHVS, CDR2 FNYEAQ. The CDR3 is made up of 16 amino acids. Trimming took off 1 base at V and 3 bases at J, with 12 bases between the two ends. In DNA form, the CDR3 reads TGTGCCAGCAGCTTAGTACAAGGTCGTCCTAATGAAAAACTGTTTTTT. It specifies CASSLVQGRPNEKLFF.

This sequence joins TRBV11-2 and TRBJ2-1; D not certain. CDR3 length equals 11 residues. Trimming left V 6 bases short and J 9 bases short, with 9 bases between. Germline V lookup: CDR1 SGHAT, CDR2 FQNNGV. CDR3 in amino acids: CASRARAEQFF. The CDR3 DNA is TGTGCCAGCAGAGCAAGGGCTGAGCAGTTCTTC.

This clone appeared once. The V gene is TRBV7-9, the J gene TRBJ2-1; tentatively, D is TRBD2 (6 bases). The V gene's germline CDR1 is SEHNR and CDR2 FQNEAQ (reference sequence). The CDR3 is 16 amino acids. V shed 4 bases and J shed 8 bases, with 21 bases lying between them. The CDR3 DNA reads TGTGCCAGCAGCTCCGGGACTGCCCCCCCCCATGATGAGCAGTTCTTC. Its protein is CASSSGTAPPHDEQFF.

This chain links TRBV6-6 with TRBJ2-2; 7 bases align to TRBD2. Germline V gene lookup returns CDR1 MNHNY and CDR2 SVGAGI (reference sequence). The CDR3 has 16 amino acids. J lost 6 bases, V lost 6 bases, and 13 bases had no gene match. The CDR3 DNA follows: TGTGCCAGCAGATCTTTTATTCAGCGGGGCGCCGGGGAGCTGTTTTTT. Protein sequence: CASRSFIQRGAGELFF.

The chain joins TRBV18 to TRBJ2-7, with 7 nucleotides matching TRBD2. CDR3 size: 14 residues. V shed 2 bases and J 3 bases; nucleotides not matched to a gene: 4. From germline, CDR1 is KGHSH and CDR2 LQKENI. CDR3 amino acids: CASSPTSAYYEQYF. The CDR3 nucleotides are TGTGCCAGCTCACCAACTAGCGCGTACTACGAGCAGTACTTC. The whole variable domain, remainder taken from reference TRBV18 and TRBJ2-7, is NAGVMQNPRHLVRRRGQEARLRCSPMKGHSHVYWYRQLPEEGLKFMVYLQKENIIDESGMPKERFSAEFPKEGPSILRIQQVVRGDSAAYFCASSPTSAYYEQYFGPGTRLTVT.

Only one count was recorded for this clone. The J gene is TRBJ2-3, the V gene TRBV5-1; D may be TRBD1 (6 bases). Trimming took 0 bases from V and 1 from J, leaving 9 bases between them. Germline V lookup: CDR1 SGHRS, CDR2 YFSETQ. The length of the CDR3 is 15 residues. The CDR3 nucleotides read TGCGCCAGCAGCTTGGCACAGGGAGGCACAGATACGCAGTATTTT. Its protein is CASSLAQGGTDTQYF.

The J gene is TRBJ2-3, the V gene TRBV7-2; the match to TRBD2 covers 11 bases. CDR1 is SGHTA and CDR2 is FQGNSA in the germline V gene. This CDR3 spans 16 amino acids. V trimming: 3 bases; J trimming: 4 bases; junction bases outside the gene matches: 6. This CDR3 reads CASSFSGTSGSDTQYF. The CDR3 nucleotides are TGTGCCAGCAGCTTTTCCGGGACTAGCGGTTCAGATACGCAGTATTTT.

The chain couples TRBV5-6 to TRBJ2-1; the D is unclear. V lost 0 bases and J lost 0, with 16 bases in between. Germline V lookup: CDR1 SGHDT, CDR2 YYEEEE. This CDR3 is built from 18 residues. This CDR3 is CASSLAVGGRSSYNEQFF. CDR3 bases: TGTGCCAGCAGCTTGGCCGTAGGCGGTAGAAGCTCCTACAATGAGCAGTTCTTC. Filled out from reference TRBV5-6 and TRBJ2-1, the complete variable domain reads DAGVTQSPTHLIKTRGQQVTLRCSPKSGHDTVSWYQQALGQGPQFIFQYYEEEERQRGNFPDRFSGHQFPNYSSELNVNALLLGDSALYLCASSLAVGGRSSYNEQFFGPGTRLTVL.

This clone showed up just a few times. This rearrangement joins TRBV7-9 to TRBJ2-7; maybe TRBD1 (6 bases). V dropped 1 base and J dropped 0 bases, with 13 bases sitting between them. The CDR3 spans 16 residues. Germline V gene lookup returns CDR1 SEHNR and CDR2 FQNEAQ (reference sequence). CDR3 sequence (DNA): TGTGCCAGCAGCTTAGAGACAGGACTTCACTCCTACGAGCAGTACTTC. The encoded protein is CASSLETGLHSYEQYF.

This chain connects TRBV6-5 to TRBJ1-4; D uncertain. The V and J ends lost 0 bases and 0 bases respectively, with 5 bases between them. Germline CDR1 MNHEY, CDR2 SVGAGI. This CDR3 has 15 residues. DNA for the CDR3: TGTGCCAGCAGTTACTCGCTCGCAACTAATGAAAAACTGTTTTTT. Protein product: CASSYSLATNEKLFF.

This clone has only one observation. This CDR3 is also generated by other DNA sequences in the sample. The chain joins TRBV7-2 to TRBJ2-7; the D is unclear. V lost 1 base, J lost 0 bases, and 7 bases lay in between. The CDR3 extends over 14 amino acids. Germline lookup yields CDR1 SGHTA and CDR2 FQGNSA. CDR3 bases: TGTGCCAGCAGCTTAGGAGGCCGCTCCTACGAGCAGTACTTC. This encodes CASSLGGRSYEQYF.

In this sample, this clone turned up once. This rearrangement joins TRBV7-9 to TRBJ2-5; 9 bases line up with TRBD2. The CDR3 has 14 amino acids. Germline lookup yields CDR1 SEHNR and CDR2 FQNEAQ (reference sequence). With V trimmed by 7 bases and J by 5 bases, 8 bases remained unmatched. The CDR3 nucleotides are TGTGCCAGCACCCCCCTGGCGGGAGGGGAGACCCAGTACTTC. It encodes CASTPLAGGETQYF.

The rearrangement joins TRBV9 to TRBJ2-7, with 9 bases identical to TRBD1. V lost 5 bases and J lost 5; bases outside the gene matches: 11. Germline loops: CDR1 SGDLS, CDR2 YYNGEE. The CDR3 has 15 amino acids. In nucleotides, the CDR3 is TGTGCCAGCAGTGCGACCGGCCACAGGGGGCACGAGCAGTACTTC. This codes for CASSATGHRGHEQYF. Full variable domain (missing parts from reference TRBV9 and TRBJ2-7): DSGVTQTPKHLITATGQRVTLRCSPRSGDLSVYWYQQSLDQGLQFLIQYYNGEERAKGNILERFSAQQFPDLHSELNLSSLELGDSALYFCASSATGHRGHEQYFGPGTRLTVT.

This chain connects TRBV2 to TRBJ1-2; D gene unclear. CDR1 and CDR2 (germline): SNHLY, FYNNEI. CDR3 size: 12 residues. The V gene lost 5 bases and the J gene lost 7 bases, with 11 bases spanning the gap. In DNA, the CDR3 is TGTGCCAGCAGTTCCCAGACTGGTGGCTACACCTTC. This codes for CASSSQTGGYTF.

This clone has just a few counts. The V and J genes are TRBV12-5 and TRBJ1-3, with a weak D call TRBD1 (6 bases). Germline assignment: CDR1 LGHNT and CDR2 FRNRAP. The CDR3 totals 15 residues. The V end lost 4 bases, the J end lost 5 bases, and 15 bases lay between the germline ends. Here the CDR3 DNA reads TGTGCTAGTGGTTGGGCGGGGGGGCTCCGAAACACCATATATTTT. Translation gives CASGWAGGLRNTIYF.

V gene TRBV6-6 combines with J gene TRBJ1-2; D possibly corresponds to TRBD1 (6 bases). CDR3 size: 12 residues. Trimming took 4 bases from V and 7 from J, leaving 10 bases between them. Germline CDR1 and CDR2: MNHNY and SVGAGI (reference sequence). The CDR3 protein is CASSFLGGGYTF. DNA of the CDR3: TGTGCCAGCAGTTTTCTAGGGGGTGGCTACACCTTC.

V is TRBV9 and J is TRBJ2-2, with TRBD2 identical over 12 bases. Germline CDR1 SGDLS, CDR2 YYNGEE. Losses at the gene ends were 0 bases for V and 4 bases for J; bases not matched to a gene: 4. CDR3 length equals 17 residues. In nucleotides, the CDR3 is TGTGCCAGCAGCGTAGGACTAGCGGGAGCCGGCACCGGGGAGCTGTTTTTT. Translation gives CASSVGLAGAGTGELFF.

This chain joins TRBV6-6 and TRBJ2-1, with D possibly being TRBD2 (5 bases). The CDR3 runs to 13 residues. V dropped 4 bases and J dropped 7 bases, with 11 bases sitting between them. From germline, CDR1 is MNHNY and CDR2 SVGAGI (reference sequence). The CDR3 sequence is CASSSRGKNEQFF. Here the CDR3 DNA reads TGTGCCAGCAGTTCAAGAGGGAAGAATGAGCAGTTCTTC.

The chain joins TRBV7-9 to TRBJ2-7; 13 bases fit TRBD2. The junction had 6 bases not matched to a gene; V was cut back by 5 bases and J by 2 bases. This CDR3 is 16 amino acids long. CDR1 and CDR2 from the germline V gene are SEHNR and FQNEAQ (reference sequence). CDR3 amino acids: CASSRGLAGLPYEQYF. DNA for the CDR3: TGTGCCAGCAGCCGGGGACTAGCGGGACTACCCTACGAGCAGTACTTC.